This TCR beta chain was profiled in a study of cytomegalovirus exposure and HLA in healthy donors. Study-wide results and caveats: In a later analysis, the majority of CMV-associated beta chains seemingly showed HLA restriction. Reports state that TCR beta sequences accurately predicted most subjects' HLA-A and HLA-B alleles.

Use of 60 Vbeta and 13 Jbeta primers characterized the PCR. Sequencing was performed with immunoSEQ multiplex PCR; in TCRdb, only in-frame clones are kept and a portion is missing. The sample gives under 250,000 clones, about 72% of which show up once; approximately 3.8% is in the top ten. This clone was detected a few times. Its target is not known. The receptor's source is a male donor in good health and CMV-seronegative. The sample consisted of PBMCs.

The CDR3 nucleotides are TGCAGCGTCCCGGCGGCTAGCGGGATCCACGAGCAGTACTTC. Its protein is CSVPAASGIHEQYF. The rearrangement joins TRBV29-1 to TRBJ2-7, with 9 bases aligning to TRBD2. Germline V gives CDR1 SQVTM, CDR2 ANQGSEA. This CDR3 spans 14 amino acids. Trimming at V came to 6 bases and at J to 5 bases, leaving 11 bases not matched to a gene.